This is a list of T cell receptor beta chains from one sample in a study of cytomegalovirus exposure and HLA in healthy donors. Data came from immunoSEQ multiplex PCR; TCRdb stores just in-frame clones and leaves some out. In the table there are around 130,000 clones, approximately 69% of which are singletons. Material for sequencing was PBMCs. These receptors all come from a man in his forties in good health and CMV-seropositive. Both conserved end residues are part of each CDR3. A D gene is named only where the DNA matches it firmly.

d_gene: .; v_gene: TRBV27; j_gene: TRBJ1-5; CDR3aa: CASSPYHQGRGGNQPQHF; CDR3nt: TGTGCCAGCAGTCCTTACCACCAGGGGAGGGGAGGCAATCAGCCCCAGCATTTT
d_gene: .; v_gene: TRBV2; j_gene: TRBJ2-3; CDR3aa: CAIPLVSPEDTQYF; CDR3nt: TGTGCCATCCCACTAGTTTCCCCAGAAGATACGCAGTATTTT
d_gene: .; v_gene: TRBV10-1; j_gene: TRBJ2-7; CDR3aa: CASSESQVIGEQYF; CDR3nt: TGCGCCAGCAGTGAGTCGCAGGTAATCGGCGAGCAGTACTTC
d_gene: TRBD2; v_gene: TRBV5-1; j_gene: TRBJ2-1; CDR3aa: CASSLTSGMGNEQFF; CDR3nt: TGCGCCAGCAGCTTGACTAGCGGGATGGGGAATGAGCAGTTCTTC
d_gene: TRBD1; v_gene: TRBV18; j_gene: TRBJ2-1; CDR3aa: CASSPGQSDEQFF; CDR3nt: TGTGCCAGCTCACCGGGACAGTCCGATGAGCAGTTCTTC
d_gene: TRBD1; v_gene: TRBV5-1; j_gene: TRBJ2-3; CDR3aa: CASSSTGGLDTQYF; CDR3nt: TGCGCCAGCAGCTCGACAGGGGGCTTAGATACGCAGTATTTT
d_gene: TRBD1; v_gene: TRBV19; j_gene: TRBJ1-5; CDR3aa: CASSNSGQGHSNQPQHF; CDR3nt: TGTGCCAGTAGTAATTCGGGACAGGGACATAGCAATCAGCCCCAGCATTTT
d_gene: TRBD1; v_gene: TRBV7-9; j_gene: TRBJ2-7; CDR3aa: CASSLARRQGAGYEQYF; CDR3nt: TGTGCCAGCAGCTTAGCCCGAAGACAGGGGGCCGGATACGAGCAGTACTTC
d_gene: .; v_gene: TRBV18; j_gene: TRBJ1-1; CDR3aa: CASSDRNTEAFF; CDR3nt: TGTGCCAGCTCTGACAGGAACACTGAAGCTTTCTTT
d_gene: TRBD1; v_gene: TRBV7-8; j_gene: TRBJ1-1; CDR3aa: CASSPLAAGTAARNTEAFF; CDR3nt: TGTGCCAGCAGCCCACTAGCCGCCGGGACAGCGGCGAGGAACACTGAAGCTTTCTTT
d_gene: TRBD1; v_gene: TRBV10-3; j_gene: TRBJ1-5; CDR3aa: CAISAGQGEGQPQHF; CDR3nt: TGTGCCATCAGTGCGGGACAGGGAGAGGGTCAGCCCCAGCATTTT
d_gene: .; v_gene: TRBV5-4; j_gene: TRBJ2-5; CDR3aa: CASSGGGRGRRETQYF; CDR3nt: TGTGCCAGCAGCGGGGGGGGCCGGGGAAGAAGGGAGACCCAGTACTTC
d_gene: .; v_gene: TRBV28; j_gene: TRBJ1-1; CDR3aa: CASRRQENTEAFF; CDR3nt: TGTGCCAGCAGACGCCAGGAGAACACTGAAGCTTTCTTT
d_gene: .; v_gene: TRBV4-2; j_gene: TRBJ1-5; CDR3aa: CASSQGVAGLRNQPQHF; CDR3nt: TGTGCCAGCAGCCAAGGTGTCGCAGGTTTACGCAATCAGCCCCAGCATTTT
d_gene: TRBD1; v_gene: TRBV14; j_gene: TRBJ1-1; CDR3aa: CASSLTEQGATEAFF; CDR3nt: TGTGCCAGCAGCCTGACTGAACAGGGGGCTACTGAAGCTTTCTTT